A selection of T cell receptor beta chains follows, all from one sample in a study of T cells in Graves' hyperthyroidism and ophthalmopathy. TCRdb reanalysed the multiplex PCR reads using MiXCR and keeps one entry per CDR3 protein. In the table there are about 540,000 distinct CDR3 sequences, about 45% of which are singletons. The sequenced sample consisted of peripheral blood or thyroid tissue (not recorded which). Every receptor here comes from a woman aged 18-29 years with Graves' hyperthyroidism. Both conserved end residues are part of each CDR3. Fields, in order: D gene, clone size, CDR3 length, J gene, V gene, CDR3 protein, CDR3 DNA. A D gene is named only where the DNA matches it firmly. Some rows have no size entry. The others give once, few or many, or a class for an expanded clone.

>TRBD2|.|17|TRBJ2-6|TRBV2
CAISPGTSGSGANVLTF
TGTGCCATCAGTCCGGGGACTAGCGGGAGTGGGGCCAACGTCCTGACTTTC
>TRBD1|few|15|TRBJ2-7|TRBV5-1
CASSEGQGVAYEQYF
TGCGCCAGCAGCGAGGGACAGGGGGTAGCCTACGAGCAGTACTTC
>.|many|14|TRBJ2-2|TRBV2
CASTAQKNTGELFF
TGTGCCAGCACGGCACAGAAGAACACCGGGGAGCTGTTTTTT
>.|many|12|TRBJ1-2|TRBV4-3
CASSQDSHGYTF
TGCGCCAGCAGCCAGGACAGTCATGGCTACACCTTC
>.|few|12|TRBJ2-7|TRBV7-6
CASSLGPIEQYF
TGTGCCAGCAGCTTAGGACCCATCGAGCAGTACTTC
>.|.|17|TRBJ2-7|TRBV4-2
CASSQDRRAGRTYEQYF
TGTGCCAGCAGCCAAGATAGGAGGGCGGGACGAACCTACGAGCAGTACTTC
>.|.|15|TRBJ2-5|TRBV6-5
CASTAQGGGEETQYF
TGTGCCAGCACCGCACAGGGAGGAGGAGAAGAGACCCAGTACTTC
>TRBD1|many|16|TRBJ1-3|TRBV5-8
CASSRGQDGTRNTIYF
TGTGCCAGCAGCCGCGGACAGGACGGGACTCGGAACACCATATATTTT
>.|.|15|TRBJ1-5|TRBV5-1
CASSIEQGLNQPQHF
TGTGCCAGTAGTATAGAACAGGGCCTAAATCAGCCCCAGCATTTT
>.|.|17|TRBJ2-2|TRBV19
CASSIPRANANTGELFF
TGTGCCAGTAGTATCCCCAGGGCGAACGCGAACACCGGGGAGCTGTTTTTT
>TRBD2|many|18|TRBJ2-7|TRBV7-2
CASSLGLAGKAGSYEQYF
TGTGCCAGCAGCTTAGGACTAGCGGGAAAGGCGGGTTCCTACGAGCAGTACTTC
>.|many|15|TRBJ2-6|TRBV3-1
CASSHKGAGANVLTF
TGTGCCAGCAGCCATAAGGGAGCTGGGGCCAACGTCCTGACTTTC
>TRBD1|.|13|TRBJ2-3|TRBV2
CASEGTGTDTQYF
TGTGCCAGCGAGGGGACAGGTACAGATACGCAGTATTTT
>.|many|13|TRBJ2-6|TRBV20-1
CSAESRGANVLTF
TGCAGTGCTGAGTCTAGGGGGGCCAACGTCCTGACTTTC
>TRBD2|few|18|TRBJ2-2|TRBV19
CASSYPGLAGGTTGELFF
TGTGCCAGTAGTTACCCGGGACTAGCGGGAGGAACCACCGGGGAGCTGTTTTTT
>.|.|14|TRBJ2-7|TRBV10-3
CASATSSSGREQYF
TGTGCCAGCGCTACTAGCAGCTCTGGGAGGGAGCAGTACTTC
>.|many|15|TRBJ1-6|TRBV12-3/TRBV12-4
CASSLGQTYNSPLHF
TGTGCCAGCAGTTTAGGACAGACATATAATTCACCCCTCCACTTT
>TRBD2|.|16|TRBJ2-7|TRBV24-1
CATSDSQREGDYEQYF
TGTGCCACCAGTGATTCCCAGCGGGAGGGCGATTACGAGCAGTACTTC
>TRBD2|once|15|TRBJ2-5|TRBV7-2
CASSFYGRAPDTQYF
TGTGCCAGCAGCTTTTACGGGAGGGCCCCAGATACGCAGTACTTC
>TRBD2|many|14|TRBJ2-7|TRBV24-1
CATSVLADSYEQYF
TGTGCCACCAGTGTACTAGCGGACTCCTACGAGCAGTACTTC
>.|.|18|TRBJ1-1|TRBV11-3
CASSNRLFGQISNTEAFF
TGTGCCAGCAGCAACCGGCTCTTTGGACAAATATCGAACACTGAAGCTTTCTTT
>TRBD1|many|16|TRBJ1-2|TRBV12-3/TRBV12-4
CASSLGAAGGRRSYTF
TGTGCCAGCAGTTTAGGGGCGGCAGGGGGCAGGAGAAGCTACACCTTC
>.|.|15|TRBJ2-7|TRBV10-3
CAISESGRVSNEQYF
TGTGCCATCAGTGAATCCGGGAGAGTGTCCAATGAGCAGTACTTC
>.|once|16|TRBJ1-1|TRBV15
CATSSYYGGLNTEAFF
TGTGCCACCAGCAGTTACTACGGGGGGCTGAACACTGAAGCTTTCTTT
>.|many|13|TRBJ2-5|TRBV5-6
CASGSSNQETQYF
TGTGCCAGCGGATCGAGCAACCAAGAGACCCAGTACTTC
>TRBD2|.|14|TRBJ2-7|TRBV20-1
CSAGLAGGSNEQYF
TGCAGTGCAGGACTAGCGGGAGGATCCAATGAGCAGTACTTC
>.|.|12|TRBJ1-1|TRBV15
CATSRAGRGAFF
TGTGCCACCAGCAGAGCGGGGAGGGGAGCTTTCTTT
>TRBD2|.|16|TRBJ2-2|TRBV18
CASSPRQRENTGELFF
TGTGCCAGCTCACCTCGCCAGCGGGAAAACACCGGGGAGCTGTTTTTT
>TRBD1|.|14|TRBJ1-2|TRBV29-1
CSVGDPTGADGYTF
TGCAGCGTCGGAGACCCGACAGGGGCCGATGGCTACACCTTC
>TRBD1|many|14|TRBJ1-2|TRBV7-8
CASSNLQGAQGYTF
TGTGCCAGCAGCAACCTACAGGGGGCGCAAGGCTACACCTTC
>.|once|15|TRBJ2-2|TRBV5-1
CASSLGVRGDEELFF
TGCGCCAGCAGCTTGGGAGTCAGGGGAGACGAGGAGCTGTTTTTT
>.|.|17|TRBJ1-2|TRBV2
CASSEAAGGARNYGYTF
TGTGCCAGCAGTGAAGCTGCGGGAGGGGCCCGTAACTATGGCTACACCTTC
>.|many|13|TRBJ2-7|TRBV11-1
CASSLGPPSEQYF
TGTGCCAGCAGCTTAGGCCCGCCATCCGAGCAGTACTTC
>.|.|16|TRBJ2-5|TRBV6-4
CASSNFNRAKEETQYF
TGTGCCAGCAGTAATTTTAACAGGGCGAAGGAAGAGACCCAGTACTTC
>.|many|14|TRBJ2-7|TRBV7-8
CASSLEQGSYEQYF
TGTGCCAGCAGCTTAGAGCAGGGTTCCTACGAGCAGTACTTC
>TRBD1|.|15|TRBJ2-6|TRBV11-2
CAGSLTGAGANVLTF
TGTGCCGGCAGCTTAACAGGGGCTGGGGCCAACGTCCTGACTTTC
>.|.|17|TRBJ2-2|TRBV5-1
CASSLEPLGANTGELFF
TGCGCCAGCAGCTTGGAACCCCTCGGGGCGAACACCGGGGAGCTGTTTTTT
>.|.|13|TRBJ1-2|TRBV2
CASRLLEFYGYTF
TGTGCCAGCAGGTTATTGGAATTCTATGGCTACACCTTC
>.|.|13|TRBJ2-5|TRBV20-1
CSARPPRRETQYF
TGCAGTGCTAGACCCCCCCGGAGAGAGACCCAGTACTTC
>.|.|12|TRBJ1-1|TRBV29-1
CSQGGVDTEAFF
TGCAGCCAAGGAGGAGTGGACACTGAAGCTTTCTTT
>TRBD2|once|15|TRBJ2-7|TRBV10-3
CAISPFSGRSYEQYF
TGTGCCATCAGTCCCTTTAGCGGGAGGTCCTACGAGCAGTACTTC
>.|.|12|TRBJ1-5|TRBV2
CASSAEDQPQHF
TGTGCCAGCAGTGCTGAGGATCAGCCCCAGCATTTT
>.|.|23|TRBJ1-1|TRBV25-1
CASSGRTAIFRGPGRIMNTEAFF
TGTGCCAGCAGTGGAAGGACAGCGATTTTTAGGGGACCTGGTAGGATCATGAACACTGAAGCTTTCTTT